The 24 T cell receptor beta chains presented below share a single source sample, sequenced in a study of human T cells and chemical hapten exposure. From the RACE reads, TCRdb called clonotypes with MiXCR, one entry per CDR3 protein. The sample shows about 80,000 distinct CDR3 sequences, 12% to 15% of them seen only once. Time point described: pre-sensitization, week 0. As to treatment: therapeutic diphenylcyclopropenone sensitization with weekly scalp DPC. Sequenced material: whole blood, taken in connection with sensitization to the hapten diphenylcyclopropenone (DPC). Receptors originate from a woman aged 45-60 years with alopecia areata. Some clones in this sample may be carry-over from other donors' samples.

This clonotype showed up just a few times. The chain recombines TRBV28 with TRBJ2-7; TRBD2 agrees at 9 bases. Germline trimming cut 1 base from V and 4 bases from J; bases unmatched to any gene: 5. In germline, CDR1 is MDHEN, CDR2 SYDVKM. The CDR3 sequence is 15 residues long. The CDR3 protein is CASSLSLAGTYEQYF. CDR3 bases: TGTGCCAGCAGTTTATCCCTAGCGGGAACGTACGAGCAGTACTTC. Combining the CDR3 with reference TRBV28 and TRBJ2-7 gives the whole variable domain DVKVTQSSRYLVKRTGEKVFLECVQDMDHENMFWYRQDPGLGLRLIYFSYDVKMKEKGDIPEGYSVSREKKERFSLILESASTNQTSMYLCASSLSLAGTYEQYFGPGTRLTVT.

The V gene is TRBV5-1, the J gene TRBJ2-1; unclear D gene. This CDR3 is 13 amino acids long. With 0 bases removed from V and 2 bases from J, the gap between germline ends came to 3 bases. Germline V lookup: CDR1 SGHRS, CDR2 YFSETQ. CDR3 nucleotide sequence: TGCGCCAGCAGCTTGGTGGCCTACAATGAGCAGTTCTTC. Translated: CASSLVAYNEQFF. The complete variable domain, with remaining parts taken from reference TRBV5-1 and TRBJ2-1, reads KAGVTQTPRYLIKTRGQQVTLSCSPISGHRSVSWYQQTPGQGLQFLFEYFSETQRNKGNFPGRFSGRQFSNSRSEMNVSTLELGDSALYLCASSLVAYNEQFFGPGTRLTVL.

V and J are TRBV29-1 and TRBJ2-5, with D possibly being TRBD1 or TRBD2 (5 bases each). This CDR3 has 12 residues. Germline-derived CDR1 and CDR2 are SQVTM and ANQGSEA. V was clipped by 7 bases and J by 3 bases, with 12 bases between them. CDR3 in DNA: TGCAGCGGAGGACTCAGGGAAGAGACCCAGTACTTC. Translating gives CSGGLREETQYF.

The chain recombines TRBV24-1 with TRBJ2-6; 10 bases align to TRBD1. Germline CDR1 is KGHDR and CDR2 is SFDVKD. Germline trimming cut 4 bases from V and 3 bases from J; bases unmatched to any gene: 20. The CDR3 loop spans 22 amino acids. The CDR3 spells CATSDRPLRLGQGVYGANVLTF. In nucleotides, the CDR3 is TGTGCCACCAGTGACCGACCCCTCCGGCTTGGACAGGGGGTTTATGGGGCCAACGTCCTGACTTTC.

The CDR3 region has the DNA TGCGCCAGCAGCCCACCGGGACAGCTTCGGACCGGGGAGCTGTTTTTT. It translates to CASSPPGQLRTGELFF. The rearrangement uses TRBV4-1 and TRBJ2-2, with TRBD1 matching 7 bases. Germline CDR1 is MGHRA and CDR2 is YSYEKL. V was clipped by 4 bases and J by 5 bases; unmatched bases: 10. The CDR3 is 16 residues long.

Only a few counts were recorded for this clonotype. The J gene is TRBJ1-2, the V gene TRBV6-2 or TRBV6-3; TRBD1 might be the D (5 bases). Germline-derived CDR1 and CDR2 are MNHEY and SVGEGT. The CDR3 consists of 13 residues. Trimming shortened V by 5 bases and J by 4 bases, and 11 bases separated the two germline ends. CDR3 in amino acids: CASSVPGGYGYTF. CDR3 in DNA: TGTGCCAGCAGTGTGCCTGGGGGCTATGGCTACACCTTC.

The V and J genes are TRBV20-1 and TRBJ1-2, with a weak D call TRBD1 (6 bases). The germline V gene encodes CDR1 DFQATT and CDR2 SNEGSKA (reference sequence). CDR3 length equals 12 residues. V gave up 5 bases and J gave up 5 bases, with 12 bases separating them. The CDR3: CSASTGPYGYTF. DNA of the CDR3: TGCAGTGCTTCGACAGGCCCATATGGCTACACCTTC.

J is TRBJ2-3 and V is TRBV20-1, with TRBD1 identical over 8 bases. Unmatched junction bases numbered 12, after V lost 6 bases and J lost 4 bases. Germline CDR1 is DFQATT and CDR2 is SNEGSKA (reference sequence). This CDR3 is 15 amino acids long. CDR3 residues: CSASLWTGTSDTQYF. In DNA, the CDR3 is TGCAGTGCCAGCCTCTGGACAGGGACGTCAGATACGCAGTATTTT.

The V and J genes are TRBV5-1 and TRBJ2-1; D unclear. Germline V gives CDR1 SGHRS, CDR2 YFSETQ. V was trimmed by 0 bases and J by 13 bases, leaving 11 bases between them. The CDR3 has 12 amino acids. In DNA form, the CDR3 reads TGCGCCAGCAGCTTGGAAGGCGAGTCCCAGTTCTTC. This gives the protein CASSLEGESQFF.

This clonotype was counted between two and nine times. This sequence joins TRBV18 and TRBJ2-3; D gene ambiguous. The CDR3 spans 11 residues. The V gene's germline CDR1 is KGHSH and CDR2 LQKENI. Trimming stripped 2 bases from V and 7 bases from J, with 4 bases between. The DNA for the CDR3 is TGTGCCAGCTCACCAGAAAATACGCAGTATTTT. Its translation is CASSPENTQYF.

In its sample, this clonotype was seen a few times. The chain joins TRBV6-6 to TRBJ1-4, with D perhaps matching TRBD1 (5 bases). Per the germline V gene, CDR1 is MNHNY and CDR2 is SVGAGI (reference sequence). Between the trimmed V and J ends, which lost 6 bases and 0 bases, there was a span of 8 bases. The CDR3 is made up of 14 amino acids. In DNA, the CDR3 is TGTGCCAGCAGACACAGGCCAACTAATGAAAAACTGTTTTTT. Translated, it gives CASRHRPTNEKLFF.

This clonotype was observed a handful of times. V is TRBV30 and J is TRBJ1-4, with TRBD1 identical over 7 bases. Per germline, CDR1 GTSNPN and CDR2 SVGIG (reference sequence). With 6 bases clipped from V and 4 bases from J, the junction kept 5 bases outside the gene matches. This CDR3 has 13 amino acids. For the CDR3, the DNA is TGTGCCTGCCAGGACAGGAGTAATGAAAAACTGTTTTTT. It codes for CACQDRSNEKLFF.

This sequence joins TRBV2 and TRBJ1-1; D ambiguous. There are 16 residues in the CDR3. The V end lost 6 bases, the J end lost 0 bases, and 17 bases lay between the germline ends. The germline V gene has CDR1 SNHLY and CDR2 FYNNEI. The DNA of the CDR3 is TGTGCCAGCAGGGATGCCGAGTGGTTGGTGAACACTGAAGCTTTCTTT. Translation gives CASRDAEWLVNTEAFF.

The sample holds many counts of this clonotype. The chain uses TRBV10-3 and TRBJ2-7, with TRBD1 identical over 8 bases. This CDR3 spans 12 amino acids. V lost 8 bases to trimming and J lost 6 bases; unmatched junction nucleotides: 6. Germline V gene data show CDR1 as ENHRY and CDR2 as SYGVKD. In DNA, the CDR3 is TGTGCCATCCGACAGGGGTCCGGCGAGCAGTACTTC. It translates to CAIRQGSGEQYF.

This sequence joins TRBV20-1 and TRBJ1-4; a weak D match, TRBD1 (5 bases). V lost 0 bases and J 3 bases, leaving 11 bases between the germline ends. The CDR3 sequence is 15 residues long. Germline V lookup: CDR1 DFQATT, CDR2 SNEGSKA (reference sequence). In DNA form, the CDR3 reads TGCAGTGCTAGAGATGGAGGGGCGGCTAATGAAAAACTGTTTTTT. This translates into CSARDGGAANEKLFF.

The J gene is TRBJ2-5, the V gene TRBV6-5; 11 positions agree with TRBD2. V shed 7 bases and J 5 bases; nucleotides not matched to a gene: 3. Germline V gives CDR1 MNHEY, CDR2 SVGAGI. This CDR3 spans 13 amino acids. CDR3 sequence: CASKASGRETQYF. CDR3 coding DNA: TGTGCCAGCAAAGCTAGCGGGAGGGAGACCCAGTACTTC.

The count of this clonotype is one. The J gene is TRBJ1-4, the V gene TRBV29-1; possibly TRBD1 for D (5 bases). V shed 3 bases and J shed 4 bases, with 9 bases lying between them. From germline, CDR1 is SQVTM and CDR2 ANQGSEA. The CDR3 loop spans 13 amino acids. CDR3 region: CSVDGGSNEKLFF. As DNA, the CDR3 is TGCAGCGTTGATGGGGGAAGTAATGAAAAACTGTTTTTT.

The CDR3 reads CASSPQGTGYNEQFF. CDR3 nucleotides: TGTGCCAGCTCACCCCAAGGGACAGGGTACAATGAGCAGTTCTTC. This rearrangement joins TRBV18 to TRBJ2-1; 9 positions agree with TRBD1. This CDR3 is 15 amino acids long. Unmatched junction bases numbered 4, after V lost 3 bases and J lost 4 bases. Germline CDR1 is KGHSH and CDR2 is LQKENI.

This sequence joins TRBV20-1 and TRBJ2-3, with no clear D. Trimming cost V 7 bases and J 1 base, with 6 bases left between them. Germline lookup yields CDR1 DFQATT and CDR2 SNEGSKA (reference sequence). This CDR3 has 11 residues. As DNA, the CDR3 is TGCAGTGGAAAACGCACAGATACGCAGTATTTT. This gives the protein CSGKRTDTQYF.

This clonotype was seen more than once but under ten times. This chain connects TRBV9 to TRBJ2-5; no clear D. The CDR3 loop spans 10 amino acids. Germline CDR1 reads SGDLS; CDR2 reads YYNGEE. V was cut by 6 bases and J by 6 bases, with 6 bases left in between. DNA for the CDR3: TGTGCCAGCACACCCAAGACCCAGTACTTC. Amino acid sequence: CASTPKTQYF.

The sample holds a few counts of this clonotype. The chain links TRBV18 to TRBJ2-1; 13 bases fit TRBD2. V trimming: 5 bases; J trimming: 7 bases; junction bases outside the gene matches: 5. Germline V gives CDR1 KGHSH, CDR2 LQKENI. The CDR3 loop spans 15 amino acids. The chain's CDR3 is CASSAGTSGKNEQFF. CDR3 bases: TGTGCCAGCTCAGCCGGGACTAGCGGGAAGAATGAGCAGTTCTTC. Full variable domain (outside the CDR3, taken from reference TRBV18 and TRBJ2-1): NAGVMQNPRHLVRRRGQEARLRCSPMKGHSHVYWYRQLPEEGLKFMVYLQKENIIDESGMPKERFSAEFPKEGPSILRIQQVVRGDSAAYFCASSAGTSGKNEQFFGPGTRLTVL.

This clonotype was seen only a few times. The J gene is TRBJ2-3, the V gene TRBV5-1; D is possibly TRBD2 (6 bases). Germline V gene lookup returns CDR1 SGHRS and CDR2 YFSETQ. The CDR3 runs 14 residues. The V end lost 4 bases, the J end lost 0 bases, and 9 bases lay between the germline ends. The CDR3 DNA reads TGCGCCAGCAGCGCCGGGACTAGCACAGATACGCAGTATTTT. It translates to CASSAGTSTDTQYF.

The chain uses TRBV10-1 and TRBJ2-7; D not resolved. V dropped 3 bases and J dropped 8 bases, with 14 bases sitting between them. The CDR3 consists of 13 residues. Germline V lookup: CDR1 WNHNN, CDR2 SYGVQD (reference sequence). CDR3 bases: TGCGCCAGCAGTGAAAGGCTATCTACGAAGCAGTACTTC. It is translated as CASSERLSTKQYF.

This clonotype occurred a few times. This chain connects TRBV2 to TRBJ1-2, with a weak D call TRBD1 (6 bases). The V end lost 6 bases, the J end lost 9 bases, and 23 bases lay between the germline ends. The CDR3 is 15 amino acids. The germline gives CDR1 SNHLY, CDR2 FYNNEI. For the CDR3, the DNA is TGTGCCAGCAGAATGGAACAGGGCTCTCCTGTTAGCTACACCTTC. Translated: CASRMEQGSPVSYTF.